This paragraph covers one T cell receptor (beta chain) sequence. CDR1 and CDR2 from the germline V gene are SGHTA and FQGTGA. The length of the CDR3 is 17 residues. V shed 0 bases, J shed 6 bases, and the junction held 8 bases outside the gene matches. This entry belongs to a study of blood T cell repertoires in COVID-19. Study summary: Acute and convalescent COVID-19 specimens originated in the United States, Italy and Spain. PBMCs, B-cell-depleted T cells, or T cells provided the cDNA or gDNA that made up the material.

Original processing notes: Nucleated cell number was recorded as an estimate derived from reference gene primer amplification. Measured with immunoSEQ multiplex PCR; TCRdb has only the in-frame clones, and not every one. V and J calls and clone size come straight from that table; D and trimming were deduced from the DNA. This table has more than 70,000 clones, 80% to 90% appearing once. The rearrangement links TRBV7-3 to TRBJ2-2, with 9 bases lining up with TRBD1. The receptor's source is a man aged 50 to 60 with acute or convalescent COVID-19. Source material: peripheral blood. CDR3 nucleotides: TGTGCCAGCAGCTTAACGACAGGGGGAAGTATCGCCGGGGAGCTGTTTTTT. Translation: CASSLTTGGSIAGELFF.